This is a list of T cell receptor beta chains from one sample in a study of beta chain features in type 1 diabetes. TCRdb's copy holds only in-frame clones and misses some; the assay was immunoSEQ multiplex PCR. The sample lists approximately 330,000 clones, about 11% occurring once. Sequences were obtained from naive CD4+ T cells from blood. The receptors derive from a woman aged 25 to 39 in good health. Both conserved end residues are part of each CDR3. D genes are given only for firm matches. The size field is filled for only some rows; it gives once, few, many or a size class.

TGTGCCAGCAGCGTAGCTATAGGAGGGCAAGAGACCCAGTACTTC | CASSVAIGGQETQYF | - | 15 | TRBJ2-5 | TRBV9 | -
TGTGCCAGCAGCCAAGGAGGAACCGGTACTAATGAAAAACTGTTTTTT | CASSQGGTGTNEKLFF | - | 16 | TRBJ1-4 | TRBV4-2 | once
TGTGCCAGTAGCCCCGTAGGGGGTAGCACAGATACGCAGTATTTT | CASSPVGGSTDTQYF | - | 15 | TRBJ2-3 | TRBV19 | -
TGCGCCAGCAGCCAAGGACTACGTAGCACAGATACGCAGTATTTT | CASSQGLRSTDTQYF | - | 15 | TRBJ2-3 | TRBV4-3 | -
TGTGCCAGCAGCTTGTGGGCTAGCGGAATCACAGATACGCAGTATTTT | CASSLWASGITDTQYF | TRBD2 | 16 | TRBJ2-3 | TRBV5-4 | few
TGCGCCAGCAGGCCTACAGGGAGCTCCTACAATGAGCAGTTCTTC | CASRPTGSSYNEQFF | - | 15 | TRBJ2-1 | TRBV5-1 | -
TGTGCCAGCTCACCACCGAGACTAGCGGGAGGTGCGGATACGCAGTATTTT | CASSPPRLAGGADTQYF | TRBD2 | 17 | TRBJ2-3 | TRBV18 | -
TGTGCCAGCAGCGTAGGAGGAGATGCAGATACGCAGTATTTT | CASSVGGDADTQYF | - | 14 | TRBJ2-3 | TRBV7-9 | few
TGTGCCAGCGCCGGACAGGGAGAAGAGACCCAGTACTTC | CASAGQGEETQYF | TRBD1 | 13 | TRBJ2-5 | TRBV25-1 | -
TGCACCAGCGTCGCTAGCGGAGGAGCTAGTGATGAGCAGTTCTTC | CTSVASGGASDEQFF | - | 15 | TRBJ2-1 | TRBV1 | -
TGTGCCAGCCACGGACAGGGTTCCACTGAAGCTTTCTTT | CASHGQGSTEAFF | TRBD1 | 13 | TRBJ1-1 | TRBV27 | few
TGTGCCAGCAGCGCCGGCCGGCGGGTCGAGACAGATACGCAGTATTTT | CASSAGRRVETDTQYF | - | 16 | TRBJ2-3 | TRBV5-8 | -
TGTGCCAGCAGCTTAGTACCCCGGAACTATGGCTACACCTTC | CASSLVPRNYGYTF | - | 14 | TRBJ1-2 | TRBV11-2 | few
TGTGCCAGCAGCCCACAGGTAATCTCCGGCGAGCAGTACTTC | CASSPQVISGEQYF | - | 14 | TRBJ2-7 | TRBV7-2 | -
TGTGCCTGGAAGCTGTTAGCGCATGCAGATACGCAGTATTTT | CAWKLLAHADTQYF | - | 14 | TRBJ2-3 | TRBV30 | few
TGCAGCGCAAGGACAGTTTACGAGCAGTACTTC | CSARTVYEQYF | - | 11 | TRBJ2-7 | TRBV29-1 | few